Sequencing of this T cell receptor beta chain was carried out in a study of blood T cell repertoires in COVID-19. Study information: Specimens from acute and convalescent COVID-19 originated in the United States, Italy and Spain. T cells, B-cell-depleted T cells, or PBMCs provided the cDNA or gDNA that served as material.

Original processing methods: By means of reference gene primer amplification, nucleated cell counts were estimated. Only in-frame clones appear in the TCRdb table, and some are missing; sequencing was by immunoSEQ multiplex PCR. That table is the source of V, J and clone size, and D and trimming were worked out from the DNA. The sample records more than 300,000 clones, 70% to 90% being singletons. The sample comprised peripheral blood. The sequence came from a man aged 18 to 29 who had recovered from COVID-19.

CDR3 in amino acids: CASSLLVAGGFNEQFF. The CDR3 DNA is TGTGCCAGCAGTTTATTAGTAGCGGGAGGGTTCAATGAGCAGTTCTTC. The rearrangement links TRBV27 to TRBJ2-1, with 11 bases fitting TRBD2. J lost 6 bases, V lost 1 base, and 5 bases had no gene match. Germline V lookup: CDR1 MNHEY, CDR2 SMNVEV (reference sequence). The CDR3 spans 16 residues.